This T cell receptor beta chain was sequenced for a study of beta chain features in type 1 diabetes. To note about this clone: Antigen: not known.

Expressed TCRB transcripts were sequenced after all isolated RNA was converted to cDNA. The study sequenced naive, central memory and regulatory T cell samples to an average of roughly 3.4 million reads. The protocol was immunoSEQ multiplex PCR, while the TCRdb copy is restricted to in-frame clones and leaves out a portion. The data contain 150,000 or so clones, around 8.7% of them singletons. Study results and limitations: Moderately but significantly shorter TCRB CDR3s were found in Type 1 diabetes patients in all four CD4+ subsets. Resolution of whether HLA type affects TCRB rearrangement was not achieved here.

CD45RO/CCR7/CD25/CD127/CD95/CD27 separated CD4+ naive, central memory, regulatory and stem cell-like memory cells by sorting. This sequence originates from a man between 18 and 35 years old in good health. Sequencing used central memory CD4+ T cells from blood.

In nucleotides, the CDR3 is TGTGCCAGCAGCCCCCCGGGAGCTCGGATTGTGACAGATACGCAGTATTTT. Translating gives CASSPPGARIVTDTQYF. J is TRBJ2-3 and V is TRBV7-2, with D perhaps TRBD2 (6 bases). V lost 5 bases, J lost 3 bases, and 21 bases lay in between. Germline V lookup: CDR1 SGHTA, CDR2 FQGNSA. The CDR3 is 17 residues long. Variable domain in full (rest from reference TRBV7-2 and TRBJ2-3): GAGVSQSPSNKVTEKGKDVELRCDPISGHTALYWYRQSLGQGLEFLIYFQGNSAPDKSGLPSDRFSAERTGGSVSTLTIQRTQQEDSAVYLCASSPPGARIVTDTQYFGPGTRLTVL.